Included here is one TCR beta chain sequence, with context. The antigen remains undetermined. This specimen belongs to a study of T cells in narcolepsy. The overall study: Patients with NT1 or NT2 and healthy control donors were enrolled.

Notes on the study in general: Healthy controls reportedly lacked the autoreactive clonotypes serially found in patients' blood. In some patient and control memory CD4+ samples, autoreactive clones were absent. Same-patient CSF and blood CD4+ T cell clonotypes included HCRT-specific and TRIB2-specific autoreactive ones.

Produced via immunoSEQ multiplex PCR; TCRdb's table is partial and in-frame only. In the table there are fewer than 35,000 clones, 78% of which are singletons. The CDR3 is made up of 16 amino acids. After removal of 4 bases from V and 4 bases from J, the junction contained 11 bases not matched to a gene. Germline V lookup: CDR1 SGHRS, CDR2 YFSETQ. The V gene is TRBV5-1, the J gene TRBJ2-5, with 9 bases aligning to TRBD2. This receptor was identified in a human donor with narcolepsy. Sample: CD45RA- memory CD4+ T cells from PBMCs. The CDR3 DNA reads as TGCGCCAGCAGCCCCTTGGGCGGGGGGGCATCAGAGACCCAGTACTTC. It yields the protein CASSPLGGGASETQYF.